The present entry profiles one T cell receptor (beta chain) with its context. Its binding antigen is unknown. No much larger clonotype is one base removed from it; base qualities were not supplied. The data were obtained in a study of blood T cell repertoires in COVID-19 (dated by TCRdb to 2020 to 2022). As for the study more broadly: Samples from collaborators originated in the United States, Italy and Spain and spanned both the acute and convalescent phases of COVID-19. The prospective study material was composed of cDNA or gDNA derived from T cells, B-cell-depleted T cells, or PBMCs. Subjects who had been exposed to COVID-19, were actively infected with it, or had recovered from it provided the deeply sampled blood TCRbeta repertoires that made up the dataset. A freely available public database, intended as a resource for researchers studying the immune response to SARS-CoV-2, is where the repertoires were released. Samples were obtained from the ongoing ImmuneRACE study (first 160 participants) and from 1,200 or so subjects provided by 6 global collaborators. Sample metadata almost always included a de-identified subject ID, COVID-19 status, age in years and sex. Where available, HLA class I and class II types were taken from metadata supplied by the sample provider and were not determined by assay-based typing.

The germline V gene provides CDR1 KGHSH and CDR2 LQKENI. The CDR3 goes from the cysteine to the phenylalanine over 14 residues. Only CDR3 DNA is held: 42 bases, read in frame from base 1. Trimming takes 3 bases off V and 11 bases off J; junction bases not matched to a gene: 7. What the study reported, not specific to this receptor: How much clinical and demographic metadata was included differed by source and by participant, and the metadata was provided uncurated.

Each collaborating institution followed its own protocols to collect whole blood in K2EDTA tubes. Collaborator samples were shipped for TCRbeta analysis as frozen whole blood, isolated PBMCs, or DNA extracted from either sample type. TCRbeta CDR3 regions were amplified from genomic DNA using the immunoSEQ Assay, a bias-controlled multiplex PCR. In the original analysis: Within the assay, amplification of reference gene primers was used to estimate how many nucleated cells each sample contained. Sequence reads were collapsed and filtered to measure the absolute abundance of every unique TCRbeta CDR3 rearrangement. For each sample, productive Simpson clonality was calculated as the square root of Simpson's diversity index over productive rearrangements. The clones in this table, taken by TCRdb from immuneACCESS, are in-frame only. Not every clone is retained; where verified, under half of the shortfall comes from an unresolved V gene, and the cause of the rest is unknown. D and trimming were read from the DNA, whereas the V and J calls and clone size are those reported in that table. The sample table shows under 85,000 clones, and approximately 88% are seen once. Roughly 6.6% of the sample goes to the ten largest clones.

The chain uses TRBV18 and TRBJ1-6; a stretch of 7 junction bases matches TRBD1. Sample: peripheral blood. The clonotype comes from a man between 70 and 80 years old with acute or convalescent COVID-19. The bases read TGTGCCAGCTCACCGGGCAGGGGGTCAACACCCCTCCACTTT. It specifies CASSPGRGSTPLHF.